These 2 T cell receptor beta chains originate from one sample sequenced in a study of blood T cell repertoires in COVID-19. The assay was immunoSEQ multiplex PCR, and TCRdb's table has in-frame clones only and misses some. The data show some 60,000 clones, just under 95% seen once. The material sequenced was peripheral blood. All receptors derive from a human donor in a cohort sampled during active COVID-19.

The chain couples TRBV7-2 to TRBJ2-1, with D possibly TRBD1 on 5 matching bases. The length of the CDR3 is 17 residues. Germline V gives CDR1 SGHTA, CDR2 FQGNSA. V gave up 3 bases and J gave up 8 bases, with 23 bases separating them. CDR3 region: CASSLRPGFVVPDEQFF. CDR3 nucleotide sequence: TGTGCCAGCAGCTTGAGACCAGGGTTTGTCGTTCCCGATGAGCAGTTCTTC.

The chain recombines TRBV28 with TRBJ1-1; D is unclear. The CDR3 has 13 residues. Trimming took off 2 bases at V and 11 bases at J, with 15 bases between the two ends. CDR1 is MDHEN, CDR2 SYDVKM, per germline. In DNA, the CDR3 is TGTGCCAGCAGTTTACGGGCGGGTGTGGGGGCTTTCTTT. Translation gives CASSLRAGVGAFF.